This TCR beta chain was captured in a study of blood T cell repertoires in COVID-19. Background on the study: Italy, Spain and the United States were the sources of the convalescent and acute COVID-19 samples. Sources were T cells, B-cell-depleted T cells, or PBMCs; the material itself was cDNA or gDNA.

As processed by the authors: Amplification of reference gene primers provided the estimated nucleated cell counts. Sequencing used immunoSEQ multiplex PCR; TCRdb keeps in-frame clones, though not all of them. That table is the source of V, J and clone size, and D and trimming were worked out from the DNA. The sample carries about 99,000 clones, roughly 82% recorded once. CDR1 and CDR2 from the germline V gene are LGHDT and YNNKEL (reference sequence). The CDR3 runs 15 residues. The V and J ends lost 3 bases and 8 bases, in that order; junction bases with no gene match: 8. This TCR was sampled from a man aged 55-75 years with acute or convalescent COVID-19. V and J are TRBV3-1 (or the pseudogene TRBV3-2) and TRBJ2-1; 9 positions agree with TRBD1. Sequences were obtained from peripheral blood. The CDR3 is CASSHYRGDRDEQFF. Written as DNA, the CDR3 is TGTGCCAGCAGCCATTACCGGGGGGACAGGGATGAGCAGTTCTTC.